This is a list of T cell receptor beta chains from one sample in a study of beta chain features in type 1 diabetes. Method: immunoSEQ multiplex PCR; TCRdb's copy keeps in-frame clones and lacks some. The sample contains roughly 150,000 clones, less than 9.5% of which appear only once. Sequencing input: central memory CD4+ T cells from blood. These receptors all stem from a woman aged 18-29 years in good health. CDR3s include the opening cysteine and the closing phenylalanine or tryptophan. D genes are given only for firm matches. A row's size may be missing; if present it is once, few, many or a size class.

V: TRBV11-2; D: TRBD2; J: TRBJ2-1; size: NA; DNA: TGTGCCAGCAGCTTCCTAGCGGGGTTCTACAATGAGCAGTTCTTC; CDR3: CASSFLAGFYNEQFF
V: TRBV4-2; D: NA; J: TRBJ2-7; size: NA; DNA: TGTGCCAGCAGCCAAGGGTCCCTTGGGGCAGGGGCAGCCTACGAGCAGTACTTC; CDR3: CASSQGSLGAGAAYEQYF
V: TRBV7-2; D: NA; J: TRBJ2-7; size: few; DNA: TGTGCCAGCAGCCCCGGAGGGCTCCAAGGCTACGAGCAGTACTTC; CDR3: CASSPGGLQGYEQYF
V: TRBV18; D: TRBD1; J: TRBJ1-5; size: few; DNA: TGTGCCAGCTCACCGGGACAGCCCAATCAGCCCCAGCATTTT; CDR3: CASSPGQPNQPQHF
V: TRBV5-1; D: NA; J: TRBJ2-5; size: NA; DNA: TGCGCCAGCAGCTTGGCCATGGGGGCAGGACAAGAGACCCAGTACTTC; CDR3: CASSLAMGAGQETQYF
V: TRBV5-1; D: NA; J: TRBJ2-5; size: NA; DNA: TGCGCCAGCAGCTTGGCTGGGGGGATAGAGACCCAGTACTTC; CDR3: CASSLAGGIETQYF
V: TRBV5-1; D: NA; J: TRBJ1-2; size: many; DNA: TGCGCCAGCAGCCCCGGGTGGGGCTACACCTTC; CDR3: CASSPGWGYTF
V: TRBV7-9; D: TRBD1; J: TRBJ2-1; size: NA; DNA: TGTGCCAGCAGCTTAGAAATAGGGGGCCGGGATGAGCAGTTCTTC; CDR3: CASSLEIGGRDEQFF
V: TRBV30; D: NA; J: TRBJ2-3; size: NA; DNA: TGTGCCTGGGCCACCGGCGGGGCGGATACGCAGTATTTT; CDR3: CAWATGGADTQYF
V: TRBV19; D: NA; J: TRBJ1-5; size: few; DNA: TGTGCCAGTAGTATAAGCAATTTCAATCAGCCCCAGCATTTT; CDR3: CASSISNFNQPQHF
V: TRBV20-1; D: NA; J: TRBJ2-1; size: NA; DNA: TGCAGTGCTAGAATGAGCAATGAGCAGTTCTTC; CDR3: CSARMSNEQFF
V: TRBV4-1; D: TRBD1; J: TRBJ1-4; size: NA; DNA: TGCGCCAGCAGCCCGGGACAGACTAATGAAAAACTGTTTTTT; CDR3: CASSPGQTNEKLFF
V: TRBV6-5; D: NA; J: TRBJ1-4; size: NA; DNA: TGTGCCAGCAGTTACATGCAAGAGGAAAAACTGTTTTTT; CDR3: CASSYMQEEKLFF
V: TRBV29-1; D: TRBD1; J: TRBJ1-1; size: few; DNA: TGCAGCGTTGAAGGCCAGGGGGGCGCGAGGAACACTGAAGCTTTCTTT; CDR3: CSVEGQGGARNTEAFF
V: TRBV18; D: NA; J: TRBJ1-2; size: few; DNA: TGTGCCAGCTCACCATTCAACGGTGGAGGATGGCTCCAAGGAGGCTACACCTTC; CDR3: CASSPFNGGGWLQGGYTF
V: TRBV6-1; D: TRBD1; J: TRBJ2-5; size: NA; DNA: TGTGCCAGCAGTACACCGGGACAGGGGGAGACCCAGTACTTC; CDR3: CASSTPGQGETQYF
V: TRBV10-3; D: TRBD1; J: TRBJ1-1; size: NA; DNA: TGTGCCATCAGGGAGGACAGGATGAACACTGAAGCTTTCTTT; CDR3: CAIREDRMNTEAFF
V: TRBV7-9; D: TRBD1; J: TRBJ1-6; size: few; DNA: TGTGCCAGCAGCGACAGGGGGCCTTCACCCCTCCACTTT; CDR3: CASSDRGPSPLHF
V: TRBV5-4; D: NA; J: TRBJ1-2; size: NA; DNA: TGTGCCAGCAGCTTGGTCGGCGGCGTAAACTATGGCTACACCTTC; CDR3: CASSLVGGVNYGYTF
V: TRBV29-1; D: NA; J: TRBJ1-1; size: few; DNA: TGCAGCGTAACCCGGGACACTGAAGCTTTCTTT; CDR3: CSVTRDTEAFF
V: TRBV7-2; D: NA; J: TRBJ1-4; size: few; DNA: TGTGCCAGCAGCTCACAGGGAAGGCGGATCGAAAAACTGTTTTTT; CDR3: CASSSQGRRIEKLFF
V: TRBV5-4; D: TRBD1; J: TRBJ2-7; size: few; DNA: TGTGCCAGCAGCTTGGACAGGGGCTACGAGCAGTACTTC; CDR3: CASSLDRGYEQYF
V: TRBV30; D: NA; J: TRBJ1-5; size: NA; DNA: TGTGCCTGGAGTGACCTTTCCACAGATCAGCCCCAGCATTTT; CDR3: CAWSDLSTDQPQHF
V: TRBV29-1; D: TRBD1; J: TRBJ2-7; size: few; DNA: TGCAGCGGTATCCGGGACAGCTCCTACGAGCAGTACTTC; CDR3: CSGIRDSSYEQYF
V: TRBV6-6; D: TRBD2; J: TRBJ2-2; size: few; DNA: TGTGCCAGCACGAGGGGCGGGGGAGCCTCCGGGGAGCTGTTTTTT; CDR3: CASTRGGGASGELFF
V: TRBV25-1; D: NA; J: TRBJ1-5; size: NA; DNA: TGTGCCAGCAGTTTCACAGGGCAGCCCCAGCATTTT; CDR3: CASSFTGQPQHF
V: TRBV7-2; D: NA; J: TRBJ2-7; size: NA; DNA: TGTGCCAGCAGCTTGGTCGGGGCCTACGAGCAGTACTTC; CDR3: CASSLVGAYEQYF
V: TRBV30; D: TRBD2; J: TRBJ2-1; size: few; DNA: TGTGCCTGGCAAACCACCGGGACTAGCGGGAGTGGGCAGTTCTTC; CDR3: CAWQTTGTSGSGQFF
V: TRBV5-1; D: TRBD1; J: TRBJ2-7; size: many; DNA: TGCGCCAGCAGTCAACAGGGGCAGTTGGGCTACGAGCAGTACTTC; CDR3: CASSQQGQLGYEQYF
V: TRBV7-9; D: TRBD1; J: TRBJ1-2; size: few; DNA: TGTGCCAGCAGCCGACAGGGGGACTATGGCTACACCTTC; CDR3: CASSRQGDYGYTF
V: TRBV4-1; D: TRBD2; J: TRBJ2-3; size: NA; DNA: TGCGCCAGCAGCCCGGGGGGGCGGGAAGCAGATACGCAGTATTTT; CDR3: CASSPGGREADTQYF
V: TRBV9; D: NA; J: TRBJ2-5; size: few; DNA: TGTGCCAGCAGCGTAGGATTACAGCCCCAAGAGACCCAGTACTTC; CDR3: CASSVGLQPQETQYF
V: TRBV7-2; D: NA; J: TRBJ2-5; size: few; DNA: TGTGCCAGCAGCTCGGGACATCTCCAAGAGACCCAGTACTTC; CDR3: CASSSGHLQETQYF
V: TRBV29-1; D: TRBD1; J: TRBJ2-1; size: few; DNA: TGCAGCGTCGTGAGGACAGGGGCTATCTACAATGAGCAGTTCTTC; CDR3: CSVVRTGAIYNEQFF
V: TRBV9; D: NA; J: TRBJ1-1; size: few; DNA: TGTGCCAGCAGCGTAGCCAGGGAAACTGAAGCTTTCTTT; CDR3: CASSVARETEAFF
V: TRBV15; D: NA; J: TRBJ2-7; size: NA; DNA: TGTGCCACCAGCAGAGGACTAGCCTACGAGCAGTACTTC; CDR3: CATSRGLAYEQYF
V: TRBV30; D: NA; J: TRBJ1-1; size: few; DNA: TGTGCCTGGAACACAGGGAGAGGAATGAACACTGAAGCTTTCTTT; CDR3: CAWNTGRGMNTEAFF
V: TRBV11-2; D: NA; J: TRBJ2-1; size: NA; DNA: TGTGCCAGCAGCTTAGGATCCGGTTACGCTGAGCAGTTCTTC; CDR3: CASSLGSGYAEQFF
V: TRBV11-2; D: NA; J: TRBJ1-3; size: NA; DNA: TGTGCCAGCAGCTTACAACAGGGAAAGAACACCATATATTTT; CDR3: CASSLQQGKNTIYF
V: TRBV11-2; D: NA; J: TRBJ2-2; size: NA; DNA: TGTGCCAGCAGCGTCGGAGGAGAGCTGTTTTTT; CDR3: CASSVGGELFF
V: TRBV7-2; D: NA; J: TRBJ2-3; size: NA; DNA: TGTGCCAGCAGCTCAGCCCAGAGGGGCACAGATACGCAGTATTTT; CDR3: CASSSAQRGTDTQYF
V: TRBV6-5; D: TRBD1; J: TRBJ2-1; size: NA; DNA: TGTGCCAGCAGTTACGGGTCAGGGGGTAATGAGCAGTTCTTC; CDR3: CASSYGSGGNEQFF
V: TRBV10-1; D: NA; J: TRBJ1-2; size: few; DNA: TGCGCCAGCAGTGAACAGGGAGACTATGGCTACACCTTC; CDR3: CASSEQGDYGYTF
V: TRBV9; D: TRBD1; J: TRBJ1-2; size: few; DNA: TGTGCCAGCAGCCCTTCAGGGGGCTGGAGCTACACCTTC; CDR3: CASSPSGGWSYTF
V: TRBV11-1; D: TRBD2; J: TRBJ2-7; size: NA; DNA: TGTGCCAGCAGCCCCCTCAGCGGGAGTTCGCCAACGGACTTC; CDR3: CASSPLSGSSPTDF
V: TRBV28; D: TRBD1; J: TRBJ2-2; size: few; DNA: TGTGCCAGCAGAGGGCCCGGGACAGGTACCGGGGAGCTGTTTTTT; CDR3: CASRGPGTGTGELFF
V: TRBV6-1; D: NA; J: TRBJ1-2; size: NA; DNA: TGTGCCAGCAGTGAAGGCCCAGGGCCGACCTATGGCTACACCTTC; CDR3: CASSEGPGPTYGYTF
V: TRBV18; D: TRBD1; J: TRBJ2-7; size: NA; DNA: TGTGCCAGCTCCCAGGGGGCTATGACCTACGAGCAGTACTTC; CDR3: CASSQGAMTYEQYF